A single sample gave rise to the 19 T cell receptor beta chains below, sequenced in a study of metastatic and nonmetastatic thyroid tumors. Every patient underwent thyroid surgery untreated. TCRdb re-called the PCR reads with MiXCR. Among about 35,000 clones listed, about 18% were seen once. The material sequenced was blood. The receptors derive from a male donor with papillary thyroid cancer or a benign thyroid nodule (not recorded which). Some clones in this sample may be carry-over from other donors' samples.

The chain employs TRBV5-1 and TRBJ2-5; D not resolved. Germline V gene data show CDR1 as SGHRS and CDR2 as YFSETQ. Trimming stripped 4 bases from V and 2 bases from J, with 18 bases between. This CDR3 comprises 16 residues. The CDR3 here is CASSPSGGRVQETQYF. In nucleotides, the CDR3 is TGCGCCAGCAGCCCGTCAGGTGGTAGGGTTCAAGAGACCCAGTACTTC. The full variable domain, rest sourced from reference TRBV5-1 and TRBJ2-5, is KAGVTQTPRYLIKTRGQQVTLSCSPISGHRSVSWYQQTPGQGLQFLFEYFSETQRNKGNFPGRFSGRQFSNSRSEMNVSTLELGDSALYLCASSPSGGRVQETQYFGPGTRLLVL.

This clone was observed many times. The J gene is TRBJ2-1, the V gene TRBV5-6; perhaps TRBD1 as D (6 bases). Germline-derived CDR1 and CDR2 are SGHDT and YYEEEE. This CDR3 is built from 17 residues. Trimming pared 2 bases from V and 4 bases from J, leaving 19 bases between. The CDR3, as DNA: TGTGCCAGCAGCTTTGGGGCGGAAGGGACACTATACAATGAGCAGTTCTTC. Its translation: CASSFGAEGTLYNEQFF.

The table lists this clone with many counts. This chain joins TRBV6-1 and TRBJ2-3, with TRBD1 identical over 7 bases. The CDR3 loop spans 16 amino acids. Germline CDR1 reads MNHNS; CDR2 reads SASEGT. With V trimmed by 2 bases and J by 4 bases, 9 bases remained unmatched. The CDR3 DNA reads TGTGCCAGCAGTGAATCAATAGGGGGCGCCGCAGATACGCAGTATTTT. Translation gives CASSESIGGAADTQYF.

The table lists this clone with a few counts. The chain links TRBV6-5 to TRBJ1-2; D is undetermined. CDR3 length: 15 residues. Germline V gene data show CDR1 as MNHEY and CDR2 as SVGAGI. Trimming cost V 2 bases and J 8 bases, with 18 bases left between them. CDR3 loop: CASSYPPQFMGGYTF. In DNA, the CDR3 is TGTGCCAGCAGTTACCCTCCTCAATTCATGGGGGGCTACACCTTC.

Details on this clone: A clone one base away is much larger, so this may be a read error. The chain carries TRBV29-1 and TRBJ2-1, with TRBD2 matching over 11 bases. The CDR3 is made up of 15 amino acids. Germline V lookup: CDR1 SQVTM, CDR2 ANQGSEA. With V trimmed by 5 bases and J by 0 bases, 3 bases remained unmatched. CDR3 amino acids: CSVIAGGTSYNEQFF. In nucleotides, the CDR3 is TGCAGCGTTATAGCGGGGGGGACCTCCTACAATGAGCAGTTCTTC.

The sample holds a few counts of this clone. The chain combines TRBV6-2 or TRBV6-3 with TRBJ1-5, with TRBD1 matching 9 bases. Germline V gives CDR1 MNHEY, CDR2 SVGEGT. The V and J ends lost 8 bases and 3 bases, in that order; junction bases with no gene match: 14. The CDR3 has 17 amino acids. CDR3 amino acids: CASQNGFRTGDNQPQHF. The CDR3 coding sequence is TGTGCCAGCCAGAATGGTTTCCGGACAGGGGACAATCAGCCCCAGCATTTT.

This clone was found many times. The rearrangement links TRBV19 to TRBJ2-3; D is perhaps TRBD1 (5 bases). Germline CDR1 LNHDA, CDR2 SQIVND (reference sequence). This CDR3 is 15 amino acids long. V lost 6 bases and J lost 1, with 14 bases in between. CDR3 protein: CASSRLDTGTDTQYF. The CDR3 DNA is TGTGCCAGTAGCCGATTGGACACGGGCACAGATACGCAGTATTTT.

There are many counts of this clone. This chain uses TRBV14 with TRBJ2-1; D is tentatively TRBD1 or TRBD2 (7 bases each). Germline V gene lookup returns CDR1 SGHDN and CDR2 FVKESK. V was trimmed by 5 bases and J by 1 base, leaving 12 bases between them. The CDR3 totals 15 residues. This chain's CDR3 is CASSYQGGSYNEQFF. The CDR3 region has the DNA TGTGCCAGCAGCTATCAGGGGGGGTCCTACAATGAGCAGTTCTTC.

This clone was seen repeatedly, ten times or more. The CDR3 DNA sequence: TGTGCCACCACTCGGAAGCTATCATACAATGAGCAGTTCTTC. Amino acids: CATTRKLSYNEQFF. The chain recombines TRBV12-3 or TRBV12-4 with TRBJ2-1; no firm D call. CDR3 length: 14 residues. The V gene lost 10 bases and the J gene lost 4 bases, with 17 bases spanning the gap.

At least ten counts were recorded for this clone. The CDR3 region has the DNA TGTGCCACCAGCAGAGATATCGCAGGGAGCATATCTGGCTACACCTTC. Protein sequence: CATSRDIAGSISGYTF. The chain joins TRBV15 to TRBJ1-2, with D possibly being TRBD1 (5 bases). The CDR3 is 16 amino acids. The germline V and J ends were trimmed by 0 bases and 7 bases, with 18 bases remaining between them. Germline CDR1 is LNHNV and CDR2 is YYDKDF (reference sequence). Supplemented by reference TRBV15 and TRBJ1-2, the full variable domain reads DAMVIQNPRYQVTQFGKPVTLSCSQTLNHNVMYWYQQKSSQAPKLLFHYYDKDFNNEADTPDNFQSRRPNTSFCFLDIRSPGLGDTAMYLCATSRDIAGSISGYTFGSGTRLTVV.

The chain joins TRBV4-1 to TRBJ2-1; D might be TRBD1 (5 bases). V lost 0 bases, J lost 8 bases, and 14 bases lay in between. This CDR3 comprises 15 residues. The germline CDR1 and CDR2 sequences are MGHRA and YSYEKL. CDR3 in amino acids: CASSQEGPRRDEQFF. The CDR3 DNA reads TGCGCCAGCAGCCAAGAGGGGCCGAGGAGAGATGAGCAGTTCTTC.

This clone has ten or more counts. This may be a read error, as it is one base from a much larger clone. This chain connects TRBV12-3 or TRBV12-4 to TRBJ1-5; D is possibly TRBD1 (5 bases). Trimming removed 5 bases from V and 5 bases from J, with 13 bases in between. The CDR3 extends over 14 amino acids. CDR3 DNA sequence: TGTGCCAGCAGTAGGGGACGGCTTTATCAGCCCCAGCATTTT. It translates to CASSRGRLYQPQHF.

This clone was seen at least ten times. The V and J genes are TRBV7-3 and TRBJ2-5; 9 bases fit TRBD2. V shed 1 base, J shed 4 bases, and the junction held 4 bases outside the gene matches. CDR3 length: 15 amino acids. From germline, CDR1 is SGHTA and CDR2 FQGTGA. CDR3: CASSLSGGAVETQYF. DNA for the CDR3: TGTGCCAGCAGCTTAAGCGGGGGGGCAGTAGAGACCCAGTACTTC.

Many counts were recorded for this clone. The chain uses TRBV20-1 and TRBJ2-5, with D tentatively TRBD1 or TRBD2 (5 bases each). Trimming left V 0 bases short and J 3 bases short, with 29 bases between. Germline lookup yields CDR1 DFQATT and CDR2 SNEGSKA (reference sequence). This CDR3 contains 20 residues. CDR3 in DNA: TGCAGTGCTAGAGAGCTTCCCGGTCGGGCTCGGGGACCGTTCGAAGAGACCCAGTACTTC. Translating it yields CSARELPGRARGPFEETQYF.

This clone was observed a few times. V and J are TRBV6-1 and TRBJ2-7; the match to TRBD2 covers 7 bases. The CDR3 spans 14 residues. The V segment lost 8 bases and the J segment 2 bases; nucleotides outside the gene matches: 9. Germline V gene sequence: CDR1 MNHNS, CDR2 SASEGT. Here the CDR3 DNA reads TGTGCCAGCTCCGATTGGGGGAGGGCCTACGAGCAGTACTTC. Translating gives CASSDWGRAYEQYF.

This clone was observed at least ten times. The chain employs TRBV27 and TRBJ2-7; weak D call: TRBD1 (6 bases). Trimming removed 6 bases at V and 3 bases at J, with 9 bases between. Per the germline V gene, CDR1 is MNHEY and CDR2 is SMNVEV (reference sequence). The CDR3 length is 12 residues. The DNA of the CDR3 is TGTGCCAGCAGACAGGGAGACTACGAGCAGTACTTC. Translating gives CASRQGDYEQYF.

This clone was counted many times. This rearrangement joins TRBV5-1 to TRBJ1-2; the D is unclear. CDR3 length: 14 amino acids. V gave up 2 bases and J gave up 4 bases, with 12 bases separating them. From germline, CDR1 is SGHRS and CDR2 YFSETQ. The CDR3 region is CASSLVSPAYGYTF. The CDR3 DNA reads TGCGCCAGCAGCTTAGTAAGCCCGGCCTATGGCTACACCTTC.

This clone was observed at least ten times. The chain joins TRBV28 to TRBJ1-4; D uncertain. There are 12 residues in the CDR3. V dropped 6 bases and J dropped 10 bases, with 12 bases sitting between them. Per germline, CDR1 MDHEN and CDR2 SYDVKM. The CDR3, as DNA: TGTGCCAGCAGCCTCGAGGGTGGAAAACTGTTTTTT. This translates into CASSLEGGKLFF.

This clone was recorded many times. The rearrangement joins TRBV4-1 to TRBJ2-2; D remains ambiguous. The CDR3 has 14 amino acids. Trimming removed 4 bases from V and 2 bases from J, with 8 bases in between. Germline CDR1 is MGHRA and CDR2 is YSYEKL. The CDR3 coding sequence is TGCGCCAGCAGCCCCCCACAAAACACCGGGGAGCTGTTTTTT. It specifies CASSPPQNTGELFF.